Below, one TCR beta chain is given with its context. Its target is unknown. This sample was taken from a study of beta chain features in type 1 diabetes. Study results and limitations: TCRB CDR3s from Type 1 diabetes patients were moderately but significantly shorter in all four CD4+ subsets.

Sequenced material consisted of expressed TCRB transcripts (all of the isolated RNA was reverse transcribed). Clones were sequenced by immunoSEQ multiplex PCR, and TCRdb holds only the in-frame ones, with some missing. Of 550,000 to 850,000 clones in the sample, over 10% were seen once. Germline V gene data show CDR1 as MDHEN and CDR2 as SYDVKM. J lost 6 bases, V lost 8 bases, and 10 bases had no gene match. There are 15 residues in the CDR3. Specimen: naive CD4+ T cells from blood. The V call is TRBV28, the J call TRBJ2-1; TRBD1 agrees at 10 bases. This receptor was taken from a man younger than 35 with type 1 diabetes. The CDR3 DNA reads TGTGCCAGCTCCGACCCCGGGACAGGGGTCAATGAGCAGTTCTTC. Its translation is CASSDPGTGVNEQFF.